The 17 T cell receptor beta chains listed next were all sequenced from one sample in a study of cytomegalovirus exposure and HLA in healthy donors. 60 Vbeta and 13 Jbeta primers were used in PCR. The protocol was immunoSEQ multiplex PCR, while the TCRdb copy is restricted to in-frame clones and leaves out a portion. The sample has 85,000 to 130,000 clones; roughly 80% are singletons. Sequenced input: PBMCs. The receptors originated from a man aged 60-69 years in good health and CMV-seronegative.

This chain connects TRBV18 to TRBJ2-5, with 11 bases identical to TRBD1. V gave up 5 bases and J gave up 3 bases; unmatched junction bases: 8. Germline values: CDR1 KGHSH, CDR2 LQKENI. The CDR3 is 16 amino acids. The chain's CDR3 is CASSTTLGQGEETQYF. CDR3 nucleotides: TGTGCCAGCTCAACTACACTGGGACAGGGGGAAGAGACCCAGTACTTC.

The CDR3 sequence is CALAPMLKQETQYF. In DNA, the CDR3 is TGTGCCTTAGCACCCATGCTGAAACAAGAGACCCAGTACTTC. This chain links TRBV6-1 with TRBJ2-5; D unclear. From germline, CDR1 is MNHNS and CDR2 SASEGT. Trimming took off 11 bases at V and 2 bases at J, with 18 bases between the two ends. CDR3 size: 14 residues.

The chain is built from TRBV5-7 and TRBJ2-3, with D possibly TRBD1 on 5 matching bases. TRBV5-7 is an open reading frame, and its role is uncertain. This CDR3 has 18 amino acids. Trimming stripped 2 bases from V and 1 base from J, with 20 bases between. The CDR3 DNA reads as TGTGCCAGCAGCTTCAGGGCCGGTATGGTGGTGGGCACAGATACGCAGTATTTT. Its protein product is CASSFRAGMVVGTDTQYF.

The CDR3 spells CASSTRQANTGELFF. The CDR3 DNA sequence: TGTGCCAGCAGTACCAGACAGGCTAACACCGGGGAGCTGTTTTTT. The V gene is TRBV28, the J gene TRBJ2-2, with a weak D call TRBD1 (6 bases). Looked up from germline, CDR1 is MDHEN and CDR2 is SYDVKM. V lost 5 bases, J lost 2 bases, and 12 bases lay in between. This CDR3 is 15 amino acids long.

The CDR3 protein is CAWTLDTVGANVLTF. The CDR3 nucleotides read TGTGCCTGGACCCTTGACACGGTTGGGGCCAACGTCCTGACTTTC. V gene TRBV30 combines with J gene TRBJ2-6; no clear D gene. The CDR3 has 15 residues. Trimming shortened V by 4 bases and J by 3 bases, and 13 bases separated the two germline ends. From germline, CDR1 is GTSNPN and CDR2 SVGIG (reference sequence).

J is TRBJ1-2 and V is TRBV9, with unresolved D. Trimming stripped 4 bases from V and 4 bases from J, with 20 bases between. The length of the CDR3 is 16 residues. Per germline, CDR1 SGDLS and CDR2 YYNGEE. CDR3 coding DNA: TGTGCCAGCAGCCCCCAGCCCCAAGGGAGGAGCTATGGCTACACCTTC. Residues: CASSPQPQGRSYGYTF. The full variable domain, its missing parts supplied by reference TRBV9 and TRBJ1-2, is DSGVTQTPKHLITATGQRVTLRCSPRSGDLSVYWYQQSLDQGLQFLIQYYNGEERAKGNILERFSAQQFPDLHSELNLSSLELGDSALYFCASSPQPQGRSYGYTFGSGTRLTVV.

CDR3 coding DNA: TGTGCCAGCTCACCAAGGACAGGGGAGGCGGACTATGGCTACACCTTC. The encoded protein is CASSPRTGEADYGYTF. V is TRBV18 and J is TRBJ1-2, with 9 bases that match TRBD1. The germline V gene encodes CDR1 KGHSH and CDR2 LQKENI. There are 16 residues in the CDR3. Trimming at V came to 2 bases and at J to 3 bases, leaving 7 bases not matched to a gene.

CDR3 bases: TGTGCCAGCAGCTTACTCCGGGGGGCCGGCAGTGAGCAGTTCTTC. It codes for CASSLLRGAGSEQFF. The chain uses TRBV7-8 and TRBJ2-1; TRBD2 is a possible D gene (7 bases). In germline, CDR1 is SGHVS, CDR2 FQNEAQ. The CDR3 runs to 15 residues. The V and J ends lost 2 bases and 9 bases respectively, with 17 bases between them.

The chain carries TRBV7-8 and TRBJ2-1, with 9 nucleotides matching TRBD1. This CDR3 spans 16 amino acids. The germline gives CDR1 SGHVS, CDR2 FQNEAQ. The ends lost 3 bases at V and 4 bases at J; junction bases unmatched: 7. Here the CDR3 reads CASSFGQGRLYNEQFF. CDR3 nucleotide sequence: TGTGCCAGCAGCTTTGGACAGGGGCGATTATACAATGAGCAGTTCTTC.

The chain recombines TRBV6-5 with TRBJ1-1; 8 bases agree with TRBD1. J was trimmed by 0 bases and V by 1 base; bases with no gene match: 4. Looked up from germline, CDR1 is MNHEY and CDR2 is SVGAGI. This CDR3 is built from 16 residues. This chain's CDR3 is CASSYWGTGMNTEAFF. The CDR3 DNA reads as TGTGCCAGCAGTTACTGGGGGACAGGTATGAACACTGAAGCTTTCTTT.

In this sample, this clone turned up a few times. The same CDR3 is also encoded by other DNA sequences in this sample. J is TRBJ2-1 and V is TRBV5-1; a weak D match, TRBD1 (6 bases). This CDR3 has 15 amino acids. Trimming stripped 0 bases from V and 4 bases from J, with 11 bases between. Germline V lookup: CDR1 SGHRS, CDR2 YFSETQ. CDR3 loop: CASSLGGQTYNEQFF. CDR3 nucleotides: TGCGCCAGCAGCTTGGGTGGACAGACTTACAATGAGCAGTTCTTC.

This rearrangement joins TRBV5-5 to TRBJ2-7; 9 bases match TRBD1. This CDR3 has 14 amino acids. Germline assignment: CDR1 SGHKS and CDR2 YYEKEE (reference sequence). V shed 4 bases and J 0 bases; nucleotides not matched to a gene: 2. The CDR3 nucleotides read TGTGCCAGCAGCGCGGACAGGGGCTCCTACGAGCAGTACTTC. The encoded protein is CASSADRGSYEQYF.

The rearrangement uses TRBV19 and TRBJ2-2; 10 bases match TRBD2. J lost 7 bases, V lost 6 bases, and 5 bases had no gene match. The CDR3 loop spans 14 amino acids. The germline CDR1 and CDR2 sequences are LNHDA and SQIVND (reference sequence). This chain's CDR3 is CASSLAGVGGELFF. DNA of the CDR3: TGTGCCAGTAGCCTAGCGGGGGTAGGCGGGGAGCTGTTTTTT. Using reference TRBV19 and TRBJ2-2 for the parts outside the CDR3, the full variable domain is DGGITQSPKYLFRKEGQNVTLSCEQNLNHDAMYWYRQDPGQGLRLIYYSQIVNDFQKGDIAEGYSVSREKKESFPLTVTSAQKNPTAFYLCASSLAGVGGELFFGEGSRLTVL.

V and J are TRBV15 and TRBJ1-2; D not resolved. Germline V CDR1 and CDR2: LNHNV, YYDKDF (reference sequence). The CDR3 runs to 13 residues. With 0 bases removed from V and 5 bases from J, the gap between germline ends came to 7 bases. The CDR3 loop is CATSRDLEYGYTF. The DNA for the CDR3 is TGTGCCACCAGCAGAGATCTGGAGTATGGCTACACCTTC.

V and J are TRBV7-8 and TRBJ2-1; 9 nucleotides line up with TRBD2. The V segment lost 6 bases and the J segment 0 bases; nucleotides outside the gene matches: 3. This CDR3 is built from 15 residues. Germline V gene lookup returns CDR1 SGHVS and CDR2 FQNEAQ. The CDR3 DNA follows: TGTGCCAGCAGAAGAGCGGGGGGCTCCTACAATGAGCAGTTCTTC. Translating it yields CASRRAGGSYNEQFF.

The CDR3 sequence: CSVSRQDAEAFF. The CDR3 DNA sequence: TGCAGCGTTAGCCGACAGGACGCTGAAGCTTTCTTT. The V gene is TRBV29-1, the J gene TRBJ1-1; TRBD1 is a possible D gene (6 bases). The germline V gene encodes CDR1 SQVTM and CDR2 ANQGSEA. The CDR3 totals 12 residues. Trimming shortened V by 5 bases and J by 6 bases, and 13 bases separated the two germline ends.

This chain connects TRBV7-2 to TRBJ2-2; TRBD1 aligns across 7 bases. This CDR3 is 16 amino acids long. Per germline, CDR1 SGHTA and CDR2 FQGNSA. V lost 1 base, J lost 4 bases, and 6 bases stayed unmatched. CDR3 sequence: CASSLEAGTVTGELFF. The CDR3 nucleotides are TGTGCCAGCAGCTTAGAGGCCGGGACAGTCACCGGGGAGCTGTTTTTT.